The 6 T cell receptor beta chains presented below share a single source sample, sequenced in a study of T cell responses to AZD1222 COVID-19 vaccine. Sequencing was performed with immunoSEQ multiplex PCR; in TCRdb, only in-frame clones are kept and a portion is missing. Here the sample spans 65,000 to 85,000 clones, 80% to 90% being singletons. The specimen was peripheral blood, collected on day 0 of AZD1222 vaccination. Source of these receptors: an adult in good health.

The chain joins TRBV20-1 to TRBJ1-1, with TRBD1 as a possible D gene (6 bases). Trimming removed 3 bases from V and 3 bases from J, with 14 bases in between. Germline CDR1 reads DFQATT; CDR2 reads SNEGSKA (reference sequence). CDR3 size: 14 residues. This CDR3 reads CSASQGRKDTEAFF. The CDR3 DNA reads TGCAGTGCTAGTCAGGGGAGGAAGGACACTGAAGCTTTCTTT.

This clone was observed a single time. This rearrangement joins TRBV5-5 to TRBJ1-5, with no clear D. The CDR3 totals 15 residues. Trimming took off 0 bases at V and 1 base at J, with 8 bases between the two ends. Germline V CDR1 and CDR2: SGHKS, YYEKEE (reference sequence). The CDR3 protein is CASSLEGWSNQPQHF. For the CDR3, the DNA is TGTGCCAGCAGCTTGGAGGGTTGGAGCAATCAGCCCCAGCATTTT.

The V call is TRBV7-2, the J call TRBJ2-3; D assignment may be TRBD1 or TRBD2 (5 bases each). Germline-derived CDR1 and CDR2 are SGHTA and FQGNSA. V shed 2 bases and J shed 4 bases, with 16 bases lying between them. This CDR3 has 16 residues. CDR3 bases: TGTGCCAGCAGCTTACAGGGTGGCGGGCTCTCAGATACGCAGTATTTT. Residues: CASSLQGGGLSDTQYF.

The DNA of the CDR3 is TGTGCCAGCAGCGCAGGGACAGGGATAACCGGGGAGCTGTTTTTT. Protein: CASSAGTGITGELFF. The chain recombines TRBV7-9 with TRBJ2-2; 9 bases are shared with TRBD1. This CDR3 region has 15 residues. Germline trimming cut 5 bases from V and 5 bases from J; bases unmatched to any gene: 6. Germline V gene sequence: CDR1 SEHNR, CDR2 FQNEAQ (reference sequence).

This clone was seen more than once but under ten times. The chain joins TRBV6-5 to TRBJ2-7; D possibly corresponds to TRBD2 (6 bases). This CDR3 spans 14 amino acids. Trimming took off 5 bases at V and 1 base at J, with 12 bases between the two ends. CDR1 is MNHEY and CDR2 is SVGAGI in the germline V gene. CDR3 region: CASSPNGGSYEQYF. In DNA, the CDR3 is TGTGCCAGCAGTCCCAATGGGGGGTCCTACGAGCAGTACTTC.

The V gene is TRBV4-2, the J gene TRBJ2-5, with TRBD2 as a possible D gene (5 bases). The CDR3 has 16 residues. V lost 0 bases, J lost 5 bases, and 16 bases lay in between. CDR1 is LGHNA and CDR2 is YNFKEQ in the germline V gene. The CDR3 loop is CASSQEAGRRGETQYF. Here the CDR3 DNA reads TGTGCCAGCAGCCAAGAGGCGGGCCGACGGGGTGAGACCCAGTACTTC.